This TCR beta chain was captured by sequencing in a study of Tregs in tolerant kidney transplant recipients. Study-wide findings and caveats: Tolerant patients' donor-specific Tregs expanded beyond overall Tregs, suggesting antigen-driven growth. Validation in larger populations is needed because few patients were studied.

J was trimmed by 12 bases and V by 4 bases; bases with no gene match: 8. In germline, CDR1 is SGHTA, CDR2 FQGNSA. CDR3 length: 14 amino acids. The repertoire was sequenced with immunoSEQ multiplex PCR; TCRdb's copy has only in-frame clones and lacks some. The sample carries about 110,000 clones, about 90% recorded once. With respect to this clone: As yet, its antigen is unknown.

The rearrangement links TRBV7-2 to TRBJ2-1; 11 bases map to TRBD2. This clonotype was sampled from a human donor who received a combined kidney and bone marrow transplant. The specimen comprised CD4+ T cells from blood, sampled before the transplant. In DNA, the CDR3 is TGTGCCAGCAGCTCCGGGACTAGCGGACTGGCGCAGTTCTTC. It is translated as CASSSGTSGLAQFF.